Shown below are 21 T cell receptor beta chains from a single sample sequenced in a study of identical twins. MiXCR was run by TCRdb on the 5' RACE reads, yielding one entry per CDR3 protein. The profile covers 450,000 to 500,000 distinct CDR3 sequences, with roughly an eighth appearing a single time and approximately 0.9% taken by the ten largest. The same data also went into a second study, on yellow fever vaccine responses in identical twins.

The sample taken for sequencing was CD4+ T cells sorted from blood. The receptor set was obtained from a woman between 18 and 29 years old in good health.

V and J are TRBV20-1 and TRBJ2-7; 9 positions agree with TRBD2. Looked up from germline, CDR1 is DFQATT and CDR2 is SNEGSKA (reference sequence). Trimming removed 6 bases from V and 6 bases from J; junction bases left unmatched: 12. The CDR3 covers 14 residues. CDR3 region: CSAGTGTSFSEQYF. CDR3 DNA: TGCAGTGCAGGAACCGGGACTAGCTTTTCCGAGCAGTACTTC.

The chain carries TRBV10-3 and TRBJ2-4; D unresolved. The CDR3 covers 15 residues. V lost 11 bases, J lost 6 bases, and 23 bases lay in between. Germline V CDR1 and CDR2: ENHRY, SYGVKD. CDR3 DNA: TGTGCCCCCCACCTAGGCGCATACGGCCTAAACATTCAGTACTTC. Its protein is CAPHLGAYGLNIQYF.

The chain employs TRBV19 and TRBJ1-4; TRBD1 aligns across 7 bases. Germline CDR1 is LNHDA and CDR2 is SQIVND (reference sequence). The CDR3 covers 13 residues. The junction had 9 bases not matched to a gene; V was cut back by 10 bases and J by 7 bases. The CDR3 protein is CATRTGGVEKLFF. In DNA form, the CDR3 reads TGTGCCACCCGGACAGGCGGTGTTGAAAAACTGTTTTTT.

A few counts support this clonotype. The chain links TRBV20-1 to TRBJ2-3; 9 nucleotides match TRBD1. Germline V gene data show CDR1 as DFQATT and CDR2 as SNEGSKA (reference sequence). The CDR3 length is 14 residues. The trim removed 6 bases at V and 7 bases at J, leaving 11 bases unmatched. In nucleotides, the CDR3 is TGCAGTGCAAAGACAGGGGGGAGGATTAATACGCAGTATTTT. Its protein is CSAKTGGRINTQYF.

Only a few counts were recorded for this clonotype. V and J are TRBV5-1 and TRBJ2-7; 9 nucleotides match TRBD2. The trim removed 2 bases at V and 0 bases at J, leaving 3 bases unmatched. Germline CDR1 reads SGHRS; CDR2 reads YFSETQ. The CDR3 spans 15 residues. CDR3 region: CASSLAGGNSYEQYF. In nucleotides, the CDR3 is TGCGCCAGCAGCTTAGCGGGGGGCAACTCCTACGAGCAGTACTTC.

DNA for the CDR3: TGTGCCACCAGTGCAACCGGGACAAACTCCTACGAGCAGTACTTC. Amino acids: CATSATGTNSYEQYF. The genes are TRBV24-1 and TRBJ2-7, with D possibly matching TRBD1 (6 bases). V was shortened by 5 bases and J by 0 bases, with 13 bases between the two germline ends. The V gene's germline CDR1 is KGHDR and CDR2 SFDVKD. The CDR3 sequence is 15 residues long.

This clonotype has just a few counts. This chain uses TRBV29-1 with TRBJ1-2, with D possibly TRBD1 on 5 matching bases. The CDR3 has 12 amino acids. Germline values: CDR1 SQVTM, CDR2 ANQGSEA. Trimming left V 7 bases short and J 1 base short, with 10 bases between. The CDR3 sequence is CSARDDNYGYTF. CDR3 nucleotide sequence: TGCAGCGCCCGGGACGATAACTATGGCTACACCTTC.

This clonotype was recorded only once. The chain combines TRBV10-3 with TRBJ1-1; 8 bases map to TRBD1. The CDR3 contains 16 residues. The V gene end was trimmed by 6 bases and the J gene end by 4 bases; junction bases not matched to a gene: 13. Germline V gene lookup returns CDR1 ENHRY and CDR2 SYGVKD. The CDR3 sequence is CAIRGPDRGGGTEAFF. The CDR3 DNA is TGTGCCATCAGAGGACCCGACAGGGGAGGCGGCACTGAAGCTTTCTTT.

This clonotype has a count of ten or more. This sequence joins TRBV20-1 and TRBJ2-3; D possibly uses TRBD1 or TRBD2 (5 bases each). With 6 bases removed from V and 8 bases from J, the gap between germline ends came to 21 bases. This CDR3 comprises 14 residues. The germline V gene encodes CDR1 DFQATT and CDR2 SNEGSKA (reference sequence). The DNA for the CDR3 is TGCAGTGCACCCCGGGGTCGTTGGGGCCCTACGCAGTATTTT. This codes for CSAPRGRWGPTQYF.

The chain recombines TRBV29-1 with TRBJ1-1; TRBD1 aligns across 7 bases. Germline assignment: CDR1 SQVTM and CDR2 ANQGSEA. V lost 6 bases to trimming and J lost 1 base; unmatched junction nucleotides: 2. CDR3 length equals 12 residues. The DNA for the CDR3 is TGCAGCGTCCACAGGGGGAACACTGAAGCTTTCTTT. Its translation is CSVHRGNTEAFF.

The sample holds a few counts of this clonotype. This chain links TRBV29-1 with TRBJ2-7; tentatively, D is TRBD1 (6 bases). This CDR3 has 14 residues. Per the germline V gene, CDR1 is SQVTM and CDR2 is ANQGSEA. V shed 5 bases and J shed 3 bases, with 17 bases lying between them. CDR3 sequence reads: CSVSLNRALYEQYF. Here the CDR3 DNA reads TGCAGCGTTTCCTTAAACAGGGCCCTCTACGAGCAGTACTTC.

The chain recombines TRBV4-1 with TRBJ2-5, with 9 bases fitting TRBD1. Germline values: CDR1 MGHRA, CDR2 YSYEKL. This CDR3 has 16 amino acids. The trim removed 2 bases at V and 5 bases at J, leaving 9 bases unmatched. CDR3 sequence: CASSQPGQGQSETQYF. The CDR3 nucleotides are TGCGCCAGCAGCCAACCCGGACAGGGGCAGAGCGAGACCCAGTACTTC.

The table lists this clonotype with many counts. The rearrangement links TRBV5-1 to TRBJ2-1; 7 bases map to TRBD2. Trimming took 3 bases from V and 4 from J; bases not matched to a gene: 7. This CDR3 has 15 residues. Germline CDR1 reads SGHRS; CDR2 reads YFSETQ. The CDR3 nucleotides are TGCGCCAGCAGCTCGGGACTATCCCCTTACAATGAGCAGTTCTTC. Amino acids: CASSSGLSPYNEQFF. Together with reference TRBV5-1 and TRBJ2-1, the CDR3 gives the full variable domain: KAGVTQTPRYLIKTRGQQVTLSCSPISGHRSVSWYQQTPGQGLQFLFEYFSETQRNKGNFPGRFSGRQFSNSRSEMNVSTLELGDSALYLCASSSGLSPYNEQFFGPGTRLTVL.

This clonotype was seen repeatedly, ten times or more. The gene calls are TRBV29-1 and TRBJ1-2, with D possibly being TRBD1 (6 bases). CDR3 length equals 13 residues. The germline V gene encodes CDR1 SQVTM and CDR2 ANQGSEA. V was pared by 5 bases and J by 4 bases, with 14 bases between. The CDR3 DNA is TGCAGCGTTCAAAACAGGGAGACCTATGGCTACACCTTC. Protein sequence: CSVQNRETYGYTF. Supplemented by reference TRBV29-1 and TRBJ1-2, the full variable domain reads SAVISQKPSRDICQRGTSLTIQCQVDSQVTMMFWYRQQPGQSLTLIATANQGSEATYESGFVIDKFPISRPNLTFSTLTVSNMSPEDSSIYLCSVQNRETYGYTFGSGTRLTVV.

The rearrangement links TRBV9 to TRBJ2-3; D is perhaps TRBD1 or TRBD2 (5 bases each). The V gene lost 0 bases and the J gene lost 9 bases, with 11 bases spanning the gap. This CDR3 comprises 13 residues. The germline V gene encodes CDR1 SGDLS and CDR2 YYNGEE. CDR3 in amino acids: CASSVGDGGTQYF. The CDR3 nucleotides read TGTGCCAGCAGCGTAGGGGACGGTGGGACGCAGTATTTT.

The chain recombines TRBV4-1 with TRBJ2-3; 8 positions agree with TRBD2. Germline loops: CDR1 MGHRA, CDR2 YSYEKL. V shed 3 bases and J 5 bases; nucleotides not matched to a gene: 10. The CDR3 covers 16 residues. CDR3 nucleotide sequence: TGCGCCAGCAGCCACCTCCGGGGGGGCCATGAAGATACGCAGTATTTT. It specifies CASSHLRGGHEDTQYF.

The chain uses TRBV6-5 and TRBJ2-1, with D possibly TRBD2 on 5 matching bases. The CDR3 length is 17 residues. Germline loops: CDR1 MNHEY, CDR2 SVGAGI. V was clipped by 2 bases and J by 0 bases, with 14 bases between them. DNA of the CDR3: TGTGCCAGCAGTTACCGTTTTCGGGGAAGCTCCTACAATGAGCAGTTCTTC. Protein product: CASSYRFRGSSYNEQFF.

CDR3 DNA: TGTGCCTGTGGAAGAGGCGTTGGCGGCTACACCTTC. It yields the protein CACGRGVGGYTF. The rearrangement links TRBV30 to TRBJ1-2, with D unclear. Germline assignment: CDR1 GTSNPN and CDR2 SVGIG (reference sequence). Trimming took 6 bases from V and 8 from J, leaving 16 bases between them. This CDR3 spans 12 amino acids.

J is TRBJ1-4 and V is TRBV27; 9 nucleotides align to TRBD1. The CDR3 sequence is 15 residues long. Trimming cost V 4 bases and J 9 bases; bases outside gene matches: 9. Germline values: CDR1 MNHEY, CDR2 SMNVEV (reference sequence). In nucleotides, the CDR3 is TGTGCCAGCAGTTCGCCGGGACAGGGATGGAAAAAACTGTTTTTT. Translation: CASSSPGQGWKKLFF.

This clonotype showed up just a few times. V is TRBV12-3 or TRBV12-4 and J is TRBJ1-1; no reliable D call. V was clipped by 2 bases and J by 10 bases, with 14 bases between them. This CDR3 spans 13 amino acids. CDR3 in amino acids: CASSLRETSGAFF. Here the CDR3 DNA reads TGTGCCAGCAGTTTAAGGGAGACTTCAGGAGCTTTCTTT.

This clonotype has only a few counts. The chain couples TRBV10-3 to TRBJ2-7; 7 bases match TRBD1. The CDR3 is made up of 14 amino acids. Germline CDR1 is ENHRY and CDR2 is SYGVKD. V dropped 3 bases and J dropped 4; count of bases not matched to a gene: 6. CDR3 residues: CAISDGQVGYEQYF. Written as DNA, the CDR3 is TGTGCCATCAGTGACGGACAGGTAGGGTACGAGCAGTACTTC.